Listed below are T cell receptor beta chains from one sample, sequenced in a study of cytomegalovirus exposure and HLA in healthy donors. Assay used: immunoSEQ multiplex PCR; TCRdb lists only in-frame clones, some missing. The repertoire has about 100,000 clones, 81% of them found once; the top ten carry less than 5%. What was sequenced was PBMCs. These receptors came from a woman in her 70s in good health and CMV-seropositive. Both conserved end residues are part of each CDR3.

J | V | CDR3
TRBJ2-1 | TRBV28 | CASSRTSGGSYNEQFF
TRBJ1-1 | TRBV29-1 | CSVQVPKGSAEAFF
TRBJ1-1 | TRBV28 | CASVMGGYTEAFF
TRBJ1-5 | TRBV5-5 | CASSLKGGGGNQPQHF
TRBJ2-1 | TRBV5-4 | CASSGAGGSYNEQFF
- | TRBV5-4 | CASSLIGLAGADTQHF
TRBJ2-3 | TRBV28 | CASSLGGASTDTQYF
TRBJ2-2 | TRBV4-1 | CASTEQTRGTGELFF
TRBJ2-1 | TRBV7-9 | CASSLAASGSVNEQFF
TRBJ2-7 | TRBV28 | CASSLIGGQGYEQYF
TRBJ1-1 | TRBV28 | CATLLHTGQGNTEAFF
TRBJ2-7 | TRBV6-5 | CASSYPSGSEQYF
TRBJ2-7 | TRBV29-1 | CSVTGSSYEQYF
TRBJ1-3 | TRBV18 | CASSPQGQGGNTIYF
TRBJ1-1 | TRBV28 | CASRTGGHTEAFF
TRBJ2-3 | TRBV29-1 | CSVVGSQGVGDTQYF
TRBJ1-5 | TRBV7-2 | CASSFRVRDRQPQHF
TRBJ2-2 | TRBV11-2 | CASSPDRSRGELFF
TRBJ2-1 | TRBV7-3 | CASSLRRGMREQFF
TRBJ2-5 | TRBV2 | CASSEAWGGGETQYF
TRBJ2-7 | TRBV19 | CASSITSGRYEQYF
TRBJ2-1 | TRBV6-6 | CASSYSLAGASDEQFF
TRBJ2-5 | TRBV7-9 | CASTPTGDSLETQYF
TRBJ2-7 | TRBV5-1 | CASSSQGSGPSYEQYF
TRBJ2-3 | TRBV15 | CATRKENTDTQYF
TRBJ2-7 | TRBV6-5 | CASSYGAGGLLREQYF
TRBJ2-7 | TRBV18 | CASSPPISGSIGEQYF
TRBJ1-2 | TRBV19 | CASSGPGGANYGYTF